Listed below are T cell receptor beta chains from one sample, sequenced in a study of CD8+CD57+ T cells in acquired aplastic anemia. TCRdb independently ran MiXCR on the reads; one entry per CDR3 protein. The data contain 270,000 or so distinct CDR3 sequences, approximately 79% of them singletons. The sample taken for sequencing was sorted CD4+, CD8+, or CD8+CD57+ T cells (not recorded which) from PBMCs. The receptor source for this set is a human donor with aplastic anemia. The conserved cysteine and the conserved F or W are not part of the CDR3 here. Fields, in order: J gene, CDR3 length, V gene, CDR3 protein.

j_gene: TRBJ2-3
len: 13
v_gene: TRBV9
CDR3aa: ASGLAGTIQYIQY

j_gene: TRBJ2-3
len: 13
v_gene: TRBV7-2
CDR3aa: ASSFTGGSGETHY

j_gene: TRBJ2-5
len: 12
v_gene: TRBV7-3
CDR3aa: ASPVASYEQYYG

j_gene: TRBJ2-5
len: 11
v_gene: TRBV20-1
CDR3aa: SARAPLAGPQY

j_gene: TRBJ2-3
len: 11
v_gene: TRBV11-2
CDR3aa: ASSIEGEDTQY

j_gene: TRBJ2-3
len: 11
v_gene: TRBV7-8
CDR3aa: ASSNGGRDTQY

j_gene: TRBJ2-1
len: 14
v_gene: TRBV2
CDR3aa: ASSFGGQSRVDEQF

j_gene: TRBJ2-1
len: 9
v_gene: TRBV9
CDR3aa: ASSWADARI

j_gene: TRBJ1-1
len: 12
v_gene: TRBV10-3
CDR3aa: AISDRDSPSEAF

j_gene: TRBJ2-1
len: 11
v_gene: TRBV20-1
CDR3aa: SANLGGYNEQF

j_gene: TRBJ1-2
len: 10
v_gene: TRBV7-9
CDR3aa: ASSPTNYGYT

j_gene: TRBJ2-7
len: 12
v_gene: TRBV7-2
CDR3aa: ASSPSYRKDEQY

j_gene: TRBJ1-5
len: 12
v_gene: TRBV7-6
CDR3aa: ASSLEADRQPQH

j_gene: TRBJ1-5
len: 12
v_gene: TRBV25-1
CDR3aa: ASSESASYQPQH

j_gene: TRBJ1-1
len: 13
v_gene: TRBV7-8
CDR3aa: ASRTAGQGNLDEF

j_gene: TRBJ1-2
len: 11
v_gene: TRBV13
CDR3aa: ASSAVASYGYT

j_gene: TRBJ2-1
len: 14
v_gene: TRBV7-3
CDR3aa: ASSSPGGAYNDEQF

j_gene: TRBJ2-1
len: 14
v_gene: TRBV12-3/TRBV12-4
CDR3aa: ASSSHWSSGNNEQF

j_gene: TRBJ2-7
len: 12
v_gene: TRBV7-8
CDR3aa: ASSLAGGGHEQY

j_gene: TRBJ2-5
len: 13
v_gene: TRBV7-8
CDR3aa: ASSLRRGLQAPQY

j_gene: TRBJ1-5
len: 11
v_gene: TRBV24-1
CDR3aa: ATSSGAGQPQH

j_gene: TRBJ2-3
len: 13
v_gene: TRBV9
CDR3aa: ASSVESATYNSQY

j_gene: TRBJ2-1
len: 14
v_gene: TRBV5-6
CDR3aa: ASSFPLRGGSDEQS

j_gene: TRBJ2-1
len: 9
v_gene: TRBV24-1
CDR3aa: ATQVESEQF

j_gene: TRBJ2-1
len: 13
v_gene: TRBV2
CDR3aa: ASRAGTLQANEQF

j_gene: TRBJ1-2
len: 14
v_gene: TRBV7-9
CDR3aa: ASSLRRRGVNYEYT

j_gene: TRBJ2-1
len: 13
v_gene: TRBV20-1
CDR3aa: SASLGDRYNNEQF

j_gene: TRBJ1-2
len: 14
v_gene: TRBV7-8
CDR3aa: ASSSREGRFDYGYT

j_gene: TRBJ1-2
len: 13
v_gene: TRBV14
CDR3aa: ASSLVSGQYYSYT